This is a list of T cell receptor beta chains from one sample in a study of T-cell memory formation after mild COVID-19. TCRdb used MiXCR to reprocess the 5' RACE reads, holding one entry per CDR3 protein. The repertoire includes nearly 110,000 distinct CDR3 sequences, 13% to 15% of them detected once, and around 43% sits in the top ten. The specimen sequenced was PBMCs or a T cell subset sorted from them (not recorded which). The receptor set was obtained from a man between 18 and 29 years old who had mild COVID-19 (a few samples of this study predate the infection). Cell type and time point are not known. Each CDR3 is given with its conserved first and last residue. A D gene is named only where the DNA matches it firmly. Clone size is not always given. Where it is, it says once, few, many or a class for expanded clones.

v_gene: TRBV4-3; abundance: few; j_gene: TRBJ1-1; len: 16; d_gene: TRBD1; CDR3aa: CASSQGRDRERTEAFF; CDR3nt: TGCGCCAGCAGCCAAGGGCGGGACAGGGAAAGAACTGAAGCTTTCTTT
v_gene: TRBV6-5; abundance: many; j_gene: TRBJ1-6; len: 15; d_gene: TRBD1; CDR3aa: CASSYTGGLNSPLHF; CDR3nt: TGTGCCAGCAGTTATACAGGGGGCCTTAATTCACCCCTCCACTTT
v_gene: TRBV4-3; abundance: NA; j_gene: TRBJ2-7; len: 14; d_gene: NA; CDR3aa: CASSQAEFSYEQYF; CDR3nt: TGCGCCAGCAGCCAGGCAGAGTTTTCCTACGAGCAGTACTTC
v_gene: TRBV7-2; abundance: NA; j_gene: TRBJ2-3; len: 15; d_gene: NA; CDR3aa: CASSSRSGSTDTQYF; CDR3nt: TGTGCCAGCAGTTCCCGGTCGGGCAGCACAGATACGCAGTATTTT
v_gene: TRBV4-3; abundance: NA; j_gene: TRBJ1-6; len: 15; d_gene: NA; CDR3aa: CASSQGDSYNSPLHF; CDR3nt: TGCGCCAGCAGCCAAGGTGACAGCTATAATTCACCCCTCCACTTT
v_gene: TRBV12-3/TRBV12-4; abundance: NA; j_gene: TRBJ1-1; len: 13; d_gene: TRBD1; CDR3aa: CASSLQGATEAFF; CDR3nt: TGTGCCAGCAGTTTACAGGGGGCCACTGAAGCTTTCTTT
v_gene: TRBV9; abundance: few; j_gene: TRBJ2-2; len: 12; d_gene: NA; CDR3aa: CASSVSTGELFF; CDR3nt: TGTGCCAGCAGCGTCTCCACCGGGGAGCTGTTTTTT
v_gene: TRBV5-4; abundance: many; j_gene: TRBJ2-1; len: 16; d_gene: TRBD2; CDR3aa: CASSPTSGGHYNEQFF; CDR3nt: TGTGCCAGCAGCCCCACTAGCGGGGGCCACTACAATGAGCAGTTCTTC
v_gene: TRBV24-1; abundance: NA; j_gene: TRBJ1-1; len: 13; d_gene: NA; CDR3aa: CATSDWGTTEAFF; CDR3nt: TGTGCCACCAGTGATTGGGGGACCACTGAAGCTTTCTTT
v_gene: TRBV5-4; abundance: NA; j_gene: TRBJ1-2; len: 14; d_gene: TRBD1; CDR3aa: CAIKTDRDNYGYTF; CDR3nt: TGTGCCATTAAAACGGACAGGGACAACTATGGCTACACCTTC
v_gene: TRBV30; abundance: few; j_gene: TRBJ1-2; len: 15; d_gene: NA; CDR3aa: CAWRGWDVSNYGYTF; CDR3nt: TGTGCCTGGAGGGGCTGGGACGTCTCCAACTATGGCTACACCTTC
v_gene: TRBV4-1; abundance: many; j_gene: TRBJ2-5; len: 16; d_gene: NA; CDR3aa: CASSQVGTGRQETQYF; CDR3nt: TGCGCCAGCAGCCAAGTTGGTACAGGGAGGCAAGAGACCCAGTACTTC
v_gene: TRBV6-2/TRBV6-3; abundance: many; j_gene: TRBJ1-1; len: 13; d_gene: NA; CDR3aa: CASTNGRNTEAFF; CDR3nt: TGTGCCAGCACCAACGGGAGGAACACTGAAGCTTTCTTT
v_gene: TRBV7-6; abundance: NA; j_gene: TRBJ1-4; len: 13; d_gene: NA; CDR3aa: CASSPQGYEKLFF; CDR3nt: TGTGCCAGCAGCCCACAGGGTTACGAAAAACTGTTTTTT
v_gene: TRBV6-5; abundance: few; j_gene: TRBJ1-5; len: 13; d_gene: TRBD1; CDR3aa: CASSYTGGQPQHF; CDR3nt: TGTGCCAGCAGTTACACAGGGGGGCAGCCCCAGCATTTT
v_gene: TRBV7-6; abundance: once; j_gene: TRBJ2-3; len: 15; d_gene: NA; CDR3aa: CASSLGGSVTDTQYF; CDR3nt: TGTGCCAGCAGCTTAGGTGGTAGCGTCACAGATACGCAGTATTTT
v_gene: TRBV10-2; abundance: few; j_gene: TRBJ2-1; len: 14; d_gene: TRBD1; CDR3aa: CASSGTGTYNEQFF; CDR3nt: TGCGCCAGTTCCGGGACAGGGACTTACAATGAGCAGTTCTTC
v_gene: TRBV3-1; abundance: NA; j_gene: TRBJ2-3; len: 14; d_gene: NA; CDR3aa: CASSQRLAPDTQYF; CDR3nt: TGTGCCAGCAGCCAAAGGCTAGCTCCAGATACGCAGTATTTT
v_gene: TRBV7-6; abundance: many; j_gene: TRBJ2-1; len: 12; d_gene: NA; CDR3aa: CASSLDPNEQFF; CDR3nt: TGTGCCAGCAGCCTCGACCCGAATGAGCAGTTCTTC
v_gene: TRBV12-3/TRBV12-4; abundance: many; j_gene: TRBJ1-1; len: 17; d_gene: NA; CDR3aa: CASSLASGVDWGTEAFF; CDR3nt: TGTGCCAGCAGTTTGGCTTCGGGTGTGGATTGGGGCACTGAAGCTTTCTTT
v_gene: TRBV2; abundance: NA; j_gene: TRBJ2-2; len: 14; d_gene: NA; CDR3aa: CASSRTVNTGELFF; CDR3nt: TGTGCCAGCAGTCGGACGGTCAACACCGGGGAGCTGTTTTTT
v_gene: TRBV6-2/TRBV6-3; abundance: few; j_gene: TRBJ2-3; len: 15; d_gene: NA; CDR3aa: CASSSSLSYTDTQYF; CDR3nt: TGTGCCAGCAGTTCCTCCCTTAGTTACACAGATACGCAGTATTTT
v_gene: TRBV4-2; abundance: many; j_gene: TRBJ2-5; len: 14; d_gene: TRBD2; CDR3aa: CASSQVPGGETQYF; CDR3nt: TGTGCCAGCAGCCAAGTCCCGGGAGGAGAGACCCAGTACTTC
v_gene: TRBV19; abundance: few; j_gene: TRBJ2-1; len: 14; d_gene: NA; CDR3aa: CASSSGGAPDEQFF; CDR3nt: TGTGCCAGTAGTAGCGGGGGCGCCCCTGATGAGCAGTTCTTC
v_gene: TRBV7-9; abundance: few; j_gene: TRBJ1-5; len: 15; d_gene: NA; CDR3aa: CASSLQGRGDQPQHF; CDR3nt: TGTGCCAGCAGCCTACAGGGAAGGGGGGATCAGCCCCAGCATTTT
v_gene: TRBV15; abundance: NA; j_gene: TRBJ2-3; len: 17; d_gene: NA; CDR3aa: CATSAPGFGEWVDTQYF; CDR3nt: TGTGCCACCAGCGCCCCTGGTTTTGGGGAGTGGGTGGATACGCAGTATTTT
v_gene: TRBV27; abundance: NA; j_gene: TRBJ1-2; len: 14; d_gene: TRBD1; CDR3aa: CASSLTGERDGYTF; CDR3nt: TGTGCCAGCAGTCTCACAGGGGAGAGAGATGGCTACACCTTC
v_gene: TRBV18; abundance: few; j_gene: TRBJ2-4; len: 12; d_gene: NA; CDR3aa: CASQQGRDIQYF; CDR3nt: TGTGCCAGCCAACAAGGTCGGGACATTCAGTACTTC